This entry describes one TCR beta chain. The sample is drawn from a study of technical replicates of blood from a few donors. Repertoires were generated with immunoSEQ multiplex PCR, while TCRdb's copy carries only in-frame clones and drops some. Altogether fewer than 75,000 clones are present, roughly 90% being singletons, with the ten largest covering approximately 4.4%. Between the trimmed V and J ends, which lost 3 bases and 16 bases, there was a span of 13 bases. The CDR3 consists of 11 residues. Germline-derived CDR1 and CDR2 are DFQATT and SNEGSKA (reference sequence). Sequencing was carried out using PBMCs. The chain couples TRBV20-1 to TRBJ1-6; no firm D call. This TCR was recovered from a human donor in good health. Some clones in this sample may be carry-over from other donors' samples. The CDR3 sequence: CSASSRRQLHF. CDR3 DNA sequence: TGCAGTGCTAGTTCGCGGCGCCAGCTCCACTTT.